The source of this TCR beta chain is a study of blood T cell repertoires in COVID-19. Study-level information: Both acute and convalescent COVID-19 samples were obtained from the United States, Italy and Spain. The cDNA or gDNA used as material had been derived from T cells, B-cell-depleted T cells, or PBMCs.

Methods used by the authors: Amplification with reference gene primers provided the estimates of nucleated cell counts. Repertoires were generated with immunoSEQ multiplex PCR, while TCRdb's copy carries only in-frame clones and drops some. V, J and clone size are those of that table, while D and trimming were read from the DNA. The repertoire holds about 220,000 clones, 80% to 90% seen once, with more than 4.5% in the top ten. The CDR3 totals 16 residues. V dropped 5 bases and J dropped 4; count of bases not matched to a gene: 11. Germline lookup yields CDR1 SGHAT and CDR2 FQNNGV. The source of this sequence is a woman aged 60 to 75 who had recovered from COVID-19. V is TRBV11-2 and J is TRBJ2-3, with 8 bases that match TRBD2. Material for sequencing was peripheral blood. DNA for the CDR3: TGTGCCAGCAGCCCCCAACCCAGCGGGGGAGCAGATACGCAGTATTTT. It encodes CASSPQPSGGADTQYF.